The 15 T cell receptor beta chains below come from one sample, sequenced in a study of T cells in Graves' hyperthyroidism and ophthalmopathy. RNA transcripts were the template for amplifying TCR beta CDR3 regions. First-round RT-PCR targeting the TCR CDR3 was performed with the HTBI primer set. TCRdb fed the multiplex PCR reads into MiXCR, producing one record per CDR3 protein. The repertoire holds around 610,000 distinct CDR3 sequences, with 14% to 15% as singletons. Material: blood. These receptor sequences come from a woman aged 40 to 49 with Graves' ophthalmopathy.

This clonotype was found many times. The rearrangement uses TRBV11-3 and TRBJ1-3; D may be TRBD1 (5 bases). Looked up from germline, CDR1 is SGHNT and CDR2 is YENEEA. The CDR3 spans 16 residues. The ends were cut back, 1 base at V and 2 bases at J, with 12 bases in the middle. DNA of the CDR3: TGTGCCAGCAGCTTAGGAACCGGGACTACTGGAAACACCATATATTTT. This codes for CASSLGTGTTGNTIYF.

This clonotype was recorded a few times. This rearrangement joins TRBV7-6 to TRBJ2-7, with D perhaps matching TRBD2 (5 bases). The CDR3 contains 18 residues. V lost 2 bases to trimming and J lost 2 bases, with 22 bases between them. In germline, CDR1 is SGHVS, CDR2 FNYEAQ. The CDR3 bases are TGTGCCAGCAGCTTAACCCAGCCAGACACGCGGGCCGCCTACGAGCAGTACTTC. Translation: CASSLTQPDTRAAYEQYF.

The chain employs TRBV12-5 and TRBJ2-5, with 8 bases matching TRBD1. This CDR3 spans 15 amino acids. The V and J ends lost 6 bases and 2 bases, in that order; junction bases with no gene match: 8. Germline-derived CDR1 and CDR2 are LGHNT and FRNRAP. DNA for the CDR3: TGTGCTAGTGGCCTCACAGGGGGGTGGCAAGAGACCCAGTACTTC. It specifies CASGLTGGWQETQYF.

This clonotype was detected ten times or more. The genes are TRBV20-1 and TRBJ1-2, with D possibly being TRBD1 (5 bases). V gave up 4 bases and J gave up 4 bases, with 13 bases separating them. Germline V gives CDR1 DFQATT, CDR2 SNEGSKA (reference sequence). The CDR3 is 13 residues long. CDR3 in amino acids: CSANDRQTYGYTF. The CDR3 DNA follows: TGCAGTGCTAACGACAGACAAACCTATGGCTACACCTTC.

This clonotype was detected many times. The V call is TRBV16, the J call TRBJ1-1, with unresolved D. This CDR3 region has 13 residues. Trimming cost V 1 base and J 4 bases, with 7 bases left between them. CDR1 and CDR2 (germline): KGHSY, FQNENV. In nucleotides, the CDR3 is TGTGCCAGCAGCCAATTTGGAGGCACTGAAGCTTTCTTT. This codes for CASSQFGGTEAFF.

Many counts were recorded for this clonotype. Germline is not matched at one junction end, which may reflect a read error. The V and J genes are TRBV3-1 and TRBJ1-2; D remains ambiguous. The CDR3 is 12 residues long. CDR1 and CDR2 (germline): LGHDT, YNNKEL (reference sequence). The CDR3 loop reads CASSQNSRGCSF. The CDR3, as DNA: TGTGCCAGCAGCCAAAACTCAAGAGGTTGCTCCTTC.

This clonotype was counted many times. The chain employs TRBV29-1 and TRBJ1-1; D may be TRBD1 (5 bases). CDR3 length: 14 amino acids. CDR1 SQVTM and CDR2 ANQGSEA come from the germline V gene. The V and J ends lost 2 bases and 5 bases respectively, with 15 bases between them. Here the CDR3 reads CSVETKGSWTEAFF. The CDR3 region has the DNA TGCAGCGTTGAAACTAAGGGGTCGTGGACTGAAGCTTTCTTT. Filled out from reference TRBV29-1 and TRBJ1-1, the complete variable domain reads SAVISQKPSRDICQRGTSLTIQCQVDSQVTMMFWYRQQPGQSLTLIATANQGSEATYESGFVIDKFPISRPNLTFSTLTVSNMSPEDSSIYLCSVETKGSWTEAFFGQGTRLTVV.

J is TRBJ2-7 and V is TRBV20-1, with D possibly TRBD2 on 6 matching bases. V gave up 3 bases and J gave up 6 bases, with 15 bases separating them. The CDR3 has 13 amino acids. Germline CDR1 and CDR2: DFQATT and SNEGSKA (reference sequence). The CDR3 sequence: CSASPGTASEQYF. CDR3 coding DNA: TGCAGTGCTAGTCCCGGGACTGCTTCCGAGCAGTACTTC.

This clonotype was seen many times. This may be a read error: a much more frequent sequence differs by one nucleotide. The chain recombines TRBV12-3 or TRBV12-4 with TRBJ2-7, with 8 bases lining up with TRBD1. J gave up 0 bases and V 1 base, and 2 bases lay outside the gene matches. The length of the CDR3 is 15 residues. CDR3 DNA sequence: TGTGCCAGCAGTTTAGGGGACAGGAGCTCCTACGAGCAGTACTTC. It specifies CASSLGDRSSYEQYF.

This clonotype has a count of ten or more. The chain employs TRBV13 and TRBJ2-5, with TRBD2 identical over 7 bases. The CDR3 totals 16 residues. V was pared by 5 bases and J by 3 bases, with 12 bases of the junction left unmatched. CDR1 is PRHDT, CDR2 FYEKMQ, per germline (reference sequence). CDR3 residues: CASSARGGREEETQYF. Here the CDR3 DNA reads TGTGCCAGCAGCGCCCGGGGCGGGAGAGAGGAAGAGACCCAGTACTTC.

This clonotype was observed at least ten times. CDR3 coding DNA: TGTGCCAGCAGCTTAGGCAGCGGGATTGGATACGAGCAGTACTTC. As protein: CASSLGSGIGYEQYF. V usage is TRBV7-8 and J usage is TRBJ2-7; 7 nucleotides line up with TRBD2. Germline trimming cut 1 base from V and 4 bases from J; bases unmatched to any gene: 7. The CDR3 contains 15 residues. Germline loops: CDR1 SGHVS, CDR2 FQNEAQ.

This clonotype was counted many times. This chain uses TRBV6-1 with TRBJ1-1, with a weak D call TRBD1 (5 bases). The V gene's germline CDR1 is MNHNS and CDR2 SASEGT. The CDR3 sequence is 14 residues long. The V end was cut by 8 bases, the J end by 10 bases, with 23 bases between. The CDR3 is CASFSRNLIRGAFF. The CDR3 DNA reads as TGTGCCAGCTTCTCTAGGAACCTCATAAGGGGAGCTTTCTTT.

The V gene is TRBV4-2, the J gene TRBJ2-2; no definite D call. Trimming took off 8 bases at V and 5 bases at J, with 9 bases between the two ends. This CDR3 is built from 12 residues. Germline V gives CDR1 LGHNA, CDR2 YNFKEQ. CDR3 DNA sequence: TGTGCCAGCCGGTACAATACCGGGGAGCTGTTTTTT. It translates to CASRYNTGELFF.

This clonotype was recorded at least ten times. CDR3 bases: TGTGCCAGCAGTCCGCGGACAGGGGTGGTCGTCGAGCAGTACTTC. Protein: CASSPRTGVVVEQYF. The V gene is TRBV27, the J gene TRBJ2-7; the match to TRBD1 covers 9 bases. CDR3 length: 15 amino acids. V lost 5 bases to trimming and J lost 6 bases; unmatched junction nucleotides: 11. Germline V gene lookup returns CDR1 MNHEY and CDR2 SMNVEV (reference sequence).

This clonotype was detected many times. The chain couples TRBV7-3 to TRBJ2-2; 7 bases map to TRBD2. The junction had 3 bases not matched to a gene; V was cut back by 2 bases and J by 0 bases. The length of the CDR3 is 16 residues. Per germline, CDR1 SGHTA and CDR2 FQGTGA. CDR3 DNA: TGTGCCAGCAGCTTATCCGGGACTACGAACACCGGGGAGCTGTTTTTT. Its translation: CASSLSGTTNTGELFF.